The text below deals with one T cell receptor (beta chain). The antigen remains undetermined. Time point defined: approximately 11-day in vitro stimulation with candidate neoantigen peptide 2. Under ten ELISpot-reactive neoantigen peptides each drove an approximately ten-day in vitro stimulation. The method was immunoSEQ multiplex PCR; TCRdb's version includes in-frame clones alone and lacks a portion of them. The table includes approximately 9,800 clones, around 88% detected once. The CDR3 runs to 13 residues. Trimming removed 6 bases from V and 2 bases from J, with 11 bases in between. The germline gives CDR1 SQVTM, CDR2 ANQGSEA. These data come from a study of PD-1 blockade in mismatch repair-deficient tumors.

V and J are TRBV29-1 and TRBJ1-3, with D maybe TRBD1 (5 bases). This sequence was found in an adult with mismatch repair-deficient cancer. This material consisted of cells cultured in vitro, taken from a patient treated with pembrolizumab. The CDR3 loop is CSVHRRAGNTIYF. CDR3 nucleotide sequence: TGCAGCGTCCACAGGCGTGCTGGAAACACCATATATTTT.